This T cell receptor beta chain was sequenced in a study of post-analysis software for immune sequencing data (dated by TCRdb to between 2015 and 2016). Study-wide context: Disease courses on record covered relapsing-remitting, secondary progressive and progressive-relapsing multiple sclerosis, though some patients had no subtype annotation. The patient repertoires were compared against some twelve previously published healthy control repertoires obtained from donors aged about 6 to 26 years. A subset of samples was prepared in parallel using single-end sample barcoding, then pooled and co-amplified after Illumina adapter ligation.

What the work shows at the level of the full study, not this receptor alone: Direct clustering with F measure showed strong co-clustering of samples prepared in the same batch, prompting a batch-effect correction. Compared with controls, multiple sclerosis patients had significantly lower normalized Chao1 diversity, a finding suggesting substantial peripheral T-cell clonal expansion. Significantly higher frequencies in patients than in controls were found for roughly 5 TRBV segments, including TRBV5-6, TRBV5-1 and TRBV20-1. The multiple sclerosis patient group was slightly younger than the control group.

TCR beta repertoires were profiled from peripheral blood of 13 young patients with multiple sclerosis to demonstrate the VDJtools post-analysis software. Multiple sclerosis patients were children and adolescents aged roughly 6 to 17 years. Inclusive of the bounding cysteine and phenylalanine, the CDR3 is 20 residues long. The kept DNA is CDR3 alone, 60 bases in frame from the first base. CDR1 and CDR2 are drawn from the germline V gene: LGHNA, YNFKEQ. The library was generated by PCR. The sequencer was an Illumina HiSeq 2500. To reduce PCR and sequencing biases, unique molecular identifiers were built into the TCR beta cDNA libraries. Per 1 to 10 million input T cells, 500,000 or so cDNA molecules were obtained, such that each molecule approximated one T cell. The patient libraries were prepared and sequenced with the same protocol used for the earlier healthy control dataset. Samples belonging to the same batch were prepared together, multiplexed and sequenced on a shared HiSeq lane. The published analysis was carried out like this. Raw barcoded reads were processed with MIGEC, discarding single-read molecular identifier groups before consensus assembly and CDR3 extraction. VDJtools was used for post-analysis of the clonotype tables, with diversity normalized by down-sampling every dataset to the smallest sample size. To correct batch-related cross-sample contamination, repertoire overlap clustering matched CDR3 amino acid sequences but not nucleotide sequences. TCRdb's own reprocessing of the public reads used fastp at Q25 and MiXCR and kept productive beta chains. All rows with the same CDR3 protein become a single entry with the most common DNA and genes. It is TCRdb's table, rather than the study itself, that gives the V and J calls and clone size. This sample gives roughly 170,000 distinct CDR3 sequences in total; around 30% of them show up just once. Over 1.2% of the sample comes from the top ten.

In the case of this clonotype: Its target antigen remains unknown. Base qualities are not provided; no much larger clone lies one nucleotide away.

Sequencing was done on a sample of blood. The TCR sequence derives from a girl between 10 and 17 years old with multiple sclerosis. Rearrangement joined TRBV4-2 to TRBJ2-1, with TRBD2 identical over 9 junction bases. The DNA end is more similar to TRBJ2-7, so the J call may be wrong. In nucleotide form, the sequence is TGTGCCAGCAGCCAAGATTTTTTGAGCGGGAGGCCCAGCTCCTACAATGAGCAGTACTTC. The encoded protein is CASSQDFLSGRPSSYNEQYF.